This entry lists 26 T cell receptor beta chains sequenced from one sample in a study of shared clonotypes between healthy human individuals (dated by TCRdb to 2020 to 2021). The library was made by the immunoSEQ multiplex PCR assay. Drawn from immuneACCESS, this table holds only the in-frame rearrangements with V and J called that TCRdb kept. Clones are partly lost; checked studies trace under half to an unresolved V gene and leave the rest unexplained. In all, the sample holds 850,000 to 1,200,000 clones, and about 75% of those were seen once. Together, the top ten hold less than 1.5% of the sample. The sequenced sample consisted of memory CD4+ T cells sorted from blood. The sample's cell subset or site, from its label and the paper: CD45RA-negative fraction. The receptors shown here come from a man aged 18 to 30 in good health.

This clone has just one count. The chain has TRBV5-6 and TRBJ2-5; 10 nucleotides align to TRBD2. V shed 1 base and J 2 bases; nucleotides not matched to a gene: 8. There are 17 residues in the CDR3. Germline CDR1 and CDR2: SGHDT and YYEEEE. The CDR3 protein is CASSLPTSGIIQETQYF. The CDR3 DNA reads TGTGCCAGCAGCTTGCCCACTAGCGGGATAATACAAGAGACCCAGTACTTC.

The V and J genes are TRBV18 and TRBJ2-7; D unresolved. This CDR3 comprises 14 residues. V was pared by 5 bases and J by 3 bases, with 14 bases between. CDR1 KGHSH and CDR2 LQKENI come from the germline V gene. The CDR3, as DNA: TGTGCCAGCTCAGAAAGCCAGGCTAGCTACGAGCAGTACTTC. Residues: CASSESQASYEQYF.

The gene calls are TRBV11-2 and TRBJ1-3, with D possibly matching TRBD1 (5 bases). This CDR3 is built from 16 residues. The V and J ends lost 0 bases and 0 bases respectively, with 9 bases between them. Germline V gene sequence: CDR1 SGHAT, CDR2 FQNNGV. Written as DNA, the CDR3 is TGTGCCAGCAGCTTAGATCAGGGAACCTCTGGAAACACCATATATTTT. Protein product: CASSLDQGTSGNTIYF.

V usage is TRBV5-4 and J usage is TRBJ2-2; 9 bases match TRBD2. After removal of 0 bases from V and 8 bases from J, the junction contained 5 bases not matched to a gene. From germline, CDR1 is SGHNT and CDR2 YYREEE (reference sequence). The CDR3 consists of 15 residues. The CDR3 region has the DNA TGTGCCAGCAGCTTGGAGTTGCTAGCGGGAGGGGAGCTGTTTTTT. Encoded protein: CASSLELLAGGELFF.

This chain joins TRBV18 and TRBJ2-3; D is undetermined. Per germline, CDR1 KGHSH and CDR2 LQKENI. Trimming cost V 2 bases and J 4 bases, with 16 bases left between them. CDR3 length: 16 residues. CDR3 DNA: TGTGCCAGCTCACCAATAACTTTTATTGGCGCAGATACGCAGTATTTT. It specifies CASSPITFIGADTQYF.

The rearrangement joins TRBV7-2 to TRBJ2-5; 9 bases line up with TRBD1. Trimming at V came to 5 bases and at J to 1 base, leaving 2 bases not matched to a gene. CDR1 SGHTA and CDR2 FQGNSA come from the germline V gene. The length of the CDR3 is 14 residues. CDR3 in amino acids: CASSAQGAQETQYF. DNA of the CDR3: TGTGCCAGCAGCGCACAGGGGGCCCAAGAGACCCAGTACTTC.

This clone has more than one count but fewer than ten. The J gene is TRBJ1-1, the V gene TRBV29-1; D is unclear. Trimming stripped 7 bases from V and 1 base from J, with 7 bases between. The CDR3 covers 11 residues. Per germline, CDR1 SQVTM and CDR2 ANQGSEA. The CDR3 DNA reads as TGCAGCGGGCAGCAGAACACTGAAGCTTTCTTT. This translates into CSGQQNTEAFF.

The table lists this clone with a count of one. This rearrangement joins TRBV7-2 to TRBJ2-7, with TRBD1 matching over 9 bases. Germline V gene lookup returns CDR1 SGHTA and CDR2 FQGNSA. J lost 5 bases, V lost 5 bases, and 7 bases had no gene match. The CDR3 has 14 residues. The CDR3 reads CASSPGTGYNEQYF. CDR3 DNA sequence: TGTGCCAGCAGCCCGGGGACAGGGTACAACGAGCAGTACTTC.

A few counts support this clone. V gene TRBV28 combines with J gene TRBJ1-5, with TRBD1 matching over 7 bases. Germline V CDR1 and CDR2: MDHEN, SYDVKM. The junction had 4 bases not matched to a gene; V was cut back by 3 bases and J by 2 bases. CDR3 size: 15 residues. The CDR3 nucleotides are TGTGCCAGCAGTTTCCCGGGACAGCGCAATCAGCCCCAGCATTTT. It translates to CASSFPGQRNQPQHF.

V and J are TRBV19 and TRBJ1-4; D might be TRBD1 (5 bases). The V gene's germline CDR1 is LNHDA and CDR2 SQIVND (reference sequence). This CDR3 has 17 amino acids. Trimming removed 7 bases from V and 0 bases from J, with 18 bases in between. The CDR3 reads CASTAGGISATNEKLFF. The CDR3 region has the DNA TGTGCCAGTACCGCGGGGGGGATTTCTGCAACTAATGAAAAACTGTTTTTT.

This clone came up once. The V call is TRBV18, the J call TRBJ2-7; 11 nucleotides align to TRBD1. J was trimmed by 6 bases and V by 2 bases; bases with no gene match: 12. The CDR3 length is 17 residues. The germline V gene encodes CDR1 KGHSH and CDR2 LQKENI. Here the CDR3 reads CASSPSTSGTGGGEQYF. Here the CDR3 DNA reads TGTGCCAGCTCACCATCAACCTCCGGGACAGGGGGAGGCGAGCAGTACTTC.

This clone showed up many times. This CDR3 is also generated by other DNA sequences in the sample. The genes are TRBV5-1 and TRBJ2-5; 7 nucleotides line up with TRBD1. Trimming cost V 2 bases and J 4 bases; bases outside gene matches: 2. The CDR3 runs to 13 residues. Germline V gives CDR1 SGHRS, CDR2 YFSETQ. The CDR3 reads CASSFPGGETQYF. CDR3 nucleotide sequence: TGCGCCAGCAGCTTTCCAGGGGGAGAGACCCAGTACTTC.

The chain carries TRBV5-1 and TRBJ1-3, with 8 bases aligning to TRBD1. The V gene end was trimmed by 6 bases and the J gene end by 2 bases; junction bases not matched to a gene: 7. Germline CDR1 is SGHRS and CDR2 is YFSETQ. This CDR3 spans 15 amino acids. Written as DNA, the CDR3 is TGCGCCAGCACCCCGGACAGGGTTGCTGGAAACACCATATATTTT. Translated: CASTPDRVAGNTIYF.

The CDR3 sequence is CASRGDRVGRETQYF. The CDR3 bases are TGTGCCAGCAGGGGTGACAGGGTGGGTCGGGAGACCCAGTACTTC. The chain employs TRBV2 and TRBJ2-5; 7 bases align to TRBD1. V lost 6 bases, J lost 5 bases, and 12 bases stayed unmatched. CDR1 SNHLY and CDR2 FYNNEI come from the germline V gene. This CDR3 is built from 15 residues.

V usage is TRBV5-1 and J usage is TRBJ2-3; D remains ambiguous. Trimming took 4 bases from V and 3 from J, leaving 18 bases between them. The CDR3 is made up of 16 amino acids. CDR1 and CDR2 (germline): SGHRS, YFSETQ. CDR3 amino acids: CASSNGWGTLTDTQYF. The CDR3 DNA sequence: TGCGCCAGCAGCAACGGTTGGGGTACGCTGACAGATACGCAGTATTTT.

This clone has more than one count but fewer than ten. The chain links TRBV9 to TRBJ1-6; TRBD1 agrees at 7 bases. V dropped 3 bases and J dropped 6; count of bases not matched to a gene: 6. The CDR3 sequence is 15 residues long. Germline V lookup: CDR1 SGDLS, CDR2 YYNGEE. Here the CDR3 DNA reads TGTGCCAGCAGCGCGCGACAGGGTTTTAATTCACCCCTCCACTTT. Its translation: CASSARQGFNSPLHF.

The chain joins TRBV19 to TRBJ2-5, with D perhaps matching TRBD2 (5 bases). The V gene lost 6 bases and the J gene lost 10 bases, with 15 bases spanning the gap. CDR3 length equals 12 residues. From germline, CDR1 is LNHDA and CDR2 SQIVND (reference sequence). The CDR3 loop reads CASRHHSGSQYF. CDR3 DNA sequence: TGTGCCAGTAGACACCATTCGGGGAGCCAGTACTTC.

This chain links TRBV6-6 with TRBJ2-1; 9 nucleotides line up with TRBD1. The CDR3 loop spans 14 amino acids. Germline loops: CDR1 MNHNY, CDR2 SVGAGI (reference sequence). V lost 6 bases and J lost 0; bases outside the gene matches: 0. The CDR3 sequence is CASRDRGSYNEQFF. The CDR3 region has the DNA TGTGCCAGCAGGGACAGGGGCTCCTACAATGAGCAGTTCTTC.

The rearrangement uses TRBV6-1 and TRBJ2-1; 8 nucleotides agree with TRBD1. CDR3 length equals 15 residues. Germline loops: CDR1 MNHNS, CDR2 SASEGT. After removal of 8 bases from V and 2 bases from J, the junction contained 8 bases not matched to a gene. The CDR3 sequence: CASLGGQGTYNEQFF. DNA for the CDR3: TGTGCCAGCCTTGGCGGACAGGGCACCTACAATGAGCAGTTCTTC.

This clone was seen a handful of times. The same CDR3 can be traced to other DNA sequences in this sample. The CDR3 protein is CASSQQGESDTQYF. Written as DNA, the CDR3 is TGTGCCAGCAGCCAGCAAGGGGAGTCAGATACGCAGTATTTT. The chain couples TRBV5-4 to TRBJ2-3; the D gene could be TRBD1 or TRBD2 (5 bases each). The germline CDR1 and CDR2 sequences are SGHNT and YYREEE (reference sequence). This CDR3 comprises 14 residues. Trimming cost V 4 bases and J 4 bases, with 13 bases left between them.

The chain links TRBV28 to TRBJ2-7; 16 bases line up with TRBD2. Germline assignment: CDR1 MDHEN and CDR2 SYDVKM. The ends lost 5 bases at V and 6 bases at J; junction bases unmatched: 7. This CDR3 region has 16 residues. The CDR3 DNA follows: TGTGCCAGCAGTCTCGGGACTAGCGGGGGGGCTAGCGAGCAGTACTTC. As protein: CASSLGTSGGASEQYF.

This chain links TRBV5-5 with TRBJ1-1; D is unresolved. Between the trimmed V and J ends, which lost 2 bases and 0 bases, there was a span of 11 bases. This CDR3 region has 15 residues. Germline V gives CDR1 SGHKS, CDR2 YYEKEE (reference sequence). In DNA, the CDR3 is TGTGCCAGCAGCTTAGGAGGAGCTCTGAACACTGAAGCTTTCTTT. Protein product: CASSLGGALNTEAFF.

The chain uses TRBV27 and TRBJ2-7; 14 nucleotides align to TRBD2. The CDR3 sequence is 14 residues long. Germline V gene sequence: CDR1 MNHEY, CDR2 SMNVEV (reference sequence). Losses at the gene ends were 4 bases for V and 6 bases for J; bases not matched to a gene: 2. CDR3 sequence reads: CASSSGLAGAEQYF. The CDR3 DNA is TGTGCCAGCAGTTCGGGACTAGCGGGGGCCGAGCAGTACTTC.

In the case of this clone: The sample has other DNA sequences that encode this CDR3 too. V usage is TRBV5-1 and J usage is TRBJ2-3; the D gene is possibly TRBD2 (6 bases). CDR1 SGHRS and CDR2 YFSETQ come from the germline V gene. This CDR3 contains 15 residues. V was clipped by 0 bases and J by 1 base, with 9 bases between them. In DNA form, the CDR3 reads TGCGCCAGCAGCTTGGCCGGGGGAGGCACAGATACGCAGTATTTT. This sequence encodes CASSLAGGGTDTQYF.

V usage is TRBV6-6 and J usage is TRBJ2-7, with 14 bases fitting TRBD2. The germline V gene encodes CDR1 MNHNY and CDR2 SVGAGI (reference sequence). The CDR3 contains 16 residues. Trimming at V came to 2 bases and at J to 0 bases, leaving 0 bases not matched to a gene. The CDR3 spells CASSYGTSGGSYEQYF. The CDR3 bases are TGTGCCAGCAGTTACGGGACTAGCGGGGGCTCCTACGAGCAGTACTTC.

The rearrangement joins TRBV6-1 to TRBJ1-1, with 10 bases fitting TRBD1. Looked up from germline, CDR1 is MNHNS and CDR2 is SASEGT. Germline trimming cut 4 bases from V and 7 bases from J; bases unmatched to any gene: 12. The CDR3 runs 16 residues. This CDR3 is CASSGQRTGGKGEAFF. CDR3 sequence (DNA): TGTGCCAGCAGTGGTCAAAGGACAGGGGGAAAGGGTGAAGCTTTCTTT.